These T cell receptor beta chains were read from a single sample in a study of blood T cell repertoires in COVID-19. Assay used: immunoSEQ multiplex PCR; TCRdb lists only in-frame clones, some missing. The sample yields 170,000 or so clones, 75% to 80% seen once. Sequencing was done on a sample of peripheral blood. Receptor source: a woman aged 65 to 85 with acute or convalescent COVID-19. Each CDR3 is given without its conserved first and last residue. The order of the fields is J gene, V gene, CDR3 protein.

TRBJ1-5,TRBV19,ASSIPTITGTSNQPQH
TRBJ2-1,TRBV5-4,ASSLGGSSLISNEQF
TRBJ2-2,TRBV29-1,SATSTNTAGELF
TRBJ2-7,TRBV5-6,ASSFPPGIEQY
TRBJ2-7,TRBV2,ASNFRSSYEQY
TRBJ1-1,TRBV7-2,ASSLVTAGTTEAF
TRBJ2-2,TRBV5-4,ASSLTGAGELF
TRBJ2-7,TRBV2,ASRADIYEQY
TRBJ2-7,TRBV7-9,ASSSTYEQY
TRBJ1-5,TRBV2,ASSEEGQGSQPQH
TRBJ2-1,TRBV6-1,ASSASSLAGALGEQF
TRBJ2-3,TRBV7-3,ASSSGLAGTDTQY
TRBJ1-2,TRBV25-1,ASRATTGGNYGYT
TRBJ2-7,TRBV3-1/TRBV3-2,ASSQDPRGSYEQY
TRBJ2-1,TRBV7-3,ASSLEAGVHEQF
TRBJ2-1,TRBV5-1,ASSEGGNEQF
TRBJ1-5,TRBV4-1,ASSQVFIRSNQPQH
TRBJ1-4,TRBV2,ASRGGTGGNEKLF
TRBJ1-2,TRBV2,ASTEGGVSSYLGYGYT
TRBJ1-6,TRBV15,ATGPSAAYNSPLH
TRBJ2-7,TRBV25-1,ASSESAGGRLEQY
TRBJ2-1,TRBV19,ASRPLAGGYNEQF
TRBJ1-1,TRBV9,ASSSLTNTEAF
TRBJ2-1,TRBV7-6,ASSLTGAGGLNEQF
TRBJ1-5,TRBV30,AWSAGVDSNQPQH
TRBJ2-7,TRBV2,ASQRDRNPSYEQY
TRBJ1-5,TRBV27,ASSLSFWTETHGNQPQH
TRBJ2-3,TRBV12-5,ASGLGTSGSLTDTQY
TRBJ2-3,TRBV5-1,ASSLWARTDTQY
TRBJ2-7,TRBV5-1,ASSLGGRSDEQY
TRBJ2-7,TRBV6-5,ASNPLAGGLEQY
TRBJ2-1,TRBV5-1,ASSWSTSGRKGYNEQF
TRBJ2-3,TRBV5-4,ASSLAGTDTQY
TRBJ2-1,TRBV14,ASSQGRGGRSNEQF
TRBJ1-1,TRBV5-8,ASSFIRPALEAF
TRBJ1-4,TRBV19,ASREARRGEKLF
TRBJ2-7,TRBV21-1,ASSSNYEQY
TRBJ1-5,TRBV6-1,ASSEGAGNQPQH
TRBJ2-3,TRBV19,ASRSLADTDTQY
TRBJ1-2,TRBV4-2,ASSQDQVDYGYT
TRBJ2-2,TRBV5-1,ASSPTGLTHQNTGELF
TRBJ1-5,TRBV3-1/TRBV3-2,ASSQSLNQPQH
TRBJ2-1,TRBV6-6,ASSYSNGGDEQF
TRBJ2-1,TRBV10-1,ASSEQPWGGNEQF
TRBJ2-5,TRBV29-1,SSRTSGAWETQY
TRBJ1-6,TRBV27,ATRRGAHPNNSPLH
TRBJ1-4,TRBV2,ASRFNLQGAREKLF
TRBJ2-7,TRBV19,ASSIDRSTESYEQY
TRBJ2-1,TRBV20-1,SASVRANEQF
TRBJ1-3,TRBV7-2,ASSLVGNTIY
TRBJ2-1,TRBV19,ASERSSYNEQF
TRBJ1-2,TRBV28,ASTPQGGSYGYT
TRBJ2-7,TRBV4-2,ASSQGIGVYEQY
TRBJ1-4,TRBV5-5,ASSGWGGREKLF
TRBJ2-7,TRBV7-2,ASTYSATGTYEQY
TRBJ1-1,TRBV18,ASSPRGLSTEAF